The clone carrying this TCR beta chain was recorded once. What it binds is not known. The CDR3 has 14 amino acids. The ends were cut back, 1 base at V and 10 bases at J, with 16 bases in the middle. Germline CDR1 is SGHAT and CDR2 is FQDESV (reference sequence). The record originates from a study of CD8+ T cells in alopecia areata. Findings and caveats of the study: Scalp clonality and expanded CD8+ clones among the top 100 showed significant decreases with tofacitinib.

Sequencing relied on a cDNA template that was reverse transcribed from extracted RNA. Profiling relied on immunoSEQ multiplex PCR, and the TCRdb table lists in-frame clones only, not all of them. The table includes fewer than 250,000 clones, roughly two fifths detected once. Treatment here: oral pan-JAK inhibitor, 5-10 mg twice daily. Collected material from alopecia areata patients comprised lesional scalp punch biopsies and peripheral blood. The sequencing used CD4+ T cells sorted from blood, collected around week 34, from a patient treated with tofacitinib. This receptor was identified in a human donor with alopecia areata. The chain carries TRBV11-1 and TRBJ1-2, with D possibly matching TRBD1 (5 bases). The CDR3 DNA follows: TGTGCCAGCAGCTTAGGTGCCGGAGACAGACCCTACACCTTC. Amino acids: CASSLGAGDRPYTF. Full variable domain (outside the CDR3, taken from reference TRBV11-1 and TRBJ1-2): EAEVAQSPRYKITEKSQAVAFWCDPISGHATLYWYRQILGQGPELLVQFQDESVVDDSQLPKDRFSAERLKGVDSTLKIQPAELGDSAMYLCASSLGAGDRPYTFGSGTRLTVV.